Detailed here is one T cell receptor beta chain. Its cognate antigen is unknown. The ends lost 2 bases at V and 6 bases at J; junction bases unmatched: 4. This CDR3 is built from 14 residues. Germline CDR1 and CDR2: SGHRS and YFSETQ. These data belong to a study of STAT3 mutations in large granular lymphocyte leukemia. At the level of the study: More than half of T-LGLL patients received immunosuppressive therapy.

The table came from immunoSEQ multiplex PCR; TCRdb's copy has only in-frame clones and leaves some out. Altogether under 20,000 clones are present, 92% being singletons, with the ten largest covering over 40%. Findings and limits, study-wide: Treatment regimens differed across patients between samplings. Persisting codominant clonotypes may have hidden a small pathogenic clone. Samples missed the first appearance of the clone. Every T-LGLL patient had at least one immunodominant TCRbeta clonotype.

The source of this sequence is a man in his 60s with T-cell large granular lymphocyte leukemia. Some clones in this sample may be carry-over from other donors' samples. The chain recombines TRBV5-1 with TRBJ2-7; 11 bases are a match to TRBD1. Input material: peripheral blood mononuclear cells. CDR3 nucleotides: TGCGCCAGCAGCTTCCGGACAGGGGGCATCGAGCAGTACTTC. Protein product: CASSFRTGGIEQYF.